The rows below give T cell receptor beta chains drawn from one sample of a study of T-cell reconstitution after alpha-beta-depleted transplantation in children. TCRdb reprocessed the PCR reads with MiXCR, giving one entry per CDR3 protein. The sample shows some 600,000 distinct CDR3 sequences, roughly 13% of them seen only once. The sequencing here drew on PBMCs, mostly from graft donor cells, taken 360 days after TCRalphabeta/CD19-depleted stem cell transplant. The receptor set was obtained from a male patient aged 10 to 17 who had a stem cell transplant for acute myeloid leukemia, so the T cells may come from the graft donor. Each CDR3 is given with its conserved first and last residue. D genes are given only for firm matches. The size entry is marked missing in some rows and otherwise reads once, few, many or a size class.

j_call	v_call	clone_size	cdr3_length	d_call	cdr3_nt	cdr3_aa
TRBJ2-7	TRBV5-1	few	15	TRBD2	TGCGCCAGCAACCCCCGGGGGGGGCGCATATACGAGCAGTACTTC	CASNPRGGRIYEQYF
TRBJ2-7	TRBV21-1	few	21	-	TGTGCCAGCAGCAGACCGAAAGTCGGGACTAGCGGGAGGGCCCTGGGGTACGAGCAGTACTTC	CASSRPKVGTSGRALGYEQYF
TRBJ1-1	TRBV29-1	-	14	-	TGCAGCGTTGGACCAGGGGCCGGGGGGACTGAAGCTTTCTTT	CSVGPGAGGTEAFF
TRBJ2-5	TRBV3-1	-	16	TRBD2	TGTGCCAGCAGCTCCGGACTAGCGGGATTTTGGGAGACCCAGTACTTC	CASSSGLAGFWETQYF
TRBJ1-6	TRBV28	many	15	-	TGTGCCAGCAGTCGGCAGGGGAGGGGTAATTCACCCCTCCACTTT	CASSRQGRGNSPLHF
TRBJ2-7	TRBV4-2	-	16	TRBD2	TGTGCCAGCAGCCAAGATTGGACTAGCGGGTCCTACGAGCAGTACTTC	CASSQDWTSGSYEQYF
TRBJ2-3	TRBV5-1	many	18	-	TGCGCCAGCAGCCTGAGGGACTCCTGGCGAACTAGCACAGATACGCAGTATTTT	CASSLRDSWRTSTDTQYF
TRBJ1-5	TRBV5-6	-	16	-	TGTGCCAGCAGAGAGTCCGGGACGAGTAGCAATCAGCCCCAGCATTTT	CASRESGTSSNQPQHF
TRBJ2-1	TRBV27	few	14	-	TGTGCCAGCAGTTTTTTTAGGGGGAGGAATGAGCAGTTCTTC	CASSFFRGRNEQFF
TRBJ2-3	TRBV9	few	14	-	TGTGCCAGCAGCGCCCAGCCGGGTGCAGATACGCAGTATTTT	CASSAQPGADTQYF
TRBJ2-5	TRBV20-1	many	16	-	TGCAGTGCTAGAGTGTTGGCAGCAGGCCAACAAGAGACCCAGTACTTC	CSARVLAAGQQETQYF
TRBJ2-7	TRBV18	-	16	-	TGTGCCAGCTCACAGGGGAATAGCGGCCTCTCCTACGAGCAGTACTTC	CASSQGNSGLSYEQYF
TRBJ2-3	TRBV7-6	-	17	TRBD1	TGTGCCAGCAGCTTACTCTCCGGGGACAGCTACACAGATACGCAGTATTTT	CASSLLSGDSYTDTQYF
TRBJ2-7	TRBV13	few	12	-	TGTGCCAGCAGCTCCACTATAGCCAAGCAGTACTTC	CASSSTIAKQYF
TRBJ2-7	TRBV13	-	16	-	TGTGCCAGCAGCCCCGTTAGCGTACCGAGCTCCTACGAGCAGTACTTC	CASSPVSVPSSYEQYF
TRBJ2-7	TRBV20-1	-	12	-	TGCAGTGCTAGAGAGGGTGGTCGCGAGCAGTACTTC	CSAREGGREQYF
TRBJ2-1	TRBV7-3	-	13	-	TGTGCCAGCAGCTTAGCGAGGGGGAGTCAACAGTTCTTC	CASSLARGSQQFF
TRBJ2-7	TRBV5-5	-	17	-	TGTGCCAGCACCCGCTTTGCGGGGGCCTTTAGCTCCTACGAGCAGTACTTC	CASTRFAGAFSSYEQYF
TRBJ2-1	TRBV7-3	few	13	-	TGTGCCAGCAGCTTAGGGGGGCCGGGCGAGCAGTTCTTC	CASSLGGPGEQFF
TRBJ2-7	TRBV6-5	-	14	-	TGTGCCAGCAGTTACTATAATAGCGTCTACGAGCAGTACTTC	CASSYYNSVYEQYF
TRBJ1-6	TRBV30	few	15	-	TGTGCCTGGACGGGAACAGCGACAGCCCCTTCACCCCTCCACTTT	CAWTGTATAPSPLHF
TRBJ2-7	TRBV6-5	-	16	TRBD2	TGTGCCAGCAGTTCTCGACGCAGCGGGAGTTTATACGAGCAGTACTTC	CASSSRRSGSLYEQYF
TRBJ2-3	TRBV5-1	few	17	TRBD2	TGCGCCAGCAGCTATGGACTAGCGGGAGGATTCACAGATACGCAGTATTTT	CASSYGLAGGFTDTQYF
TRBJ2-2	TRBV7-2	-	15	-	TGTGCCAGCAGCTTATGGGACTTTGTCACCGGGGAGCTGTTTTTT	CASSLWDFVTGELFF
TRBJ2-5	TRBV4-3	-	14	-	TGCGCCAGCAGCCATGCCGGGGGAGACGAGACCCAGTACTTC	CASSHAGGDETQYF
TRBJ2-7	TRBV7-6	few	20	TRBD2	TGTGCCAGCAGCTACCCCCGGGAGGGACTAGCGGGAGAACATTTCCACGAGCAGTACTTC	CASSYPREGLAGEHFHEQYF
TRBJ1-1	TRBV12-3/TRBV12-4	few	13	-	TGTGCCAGCAGGAGGCAGAGTCGTATTGAAGCTTTCTTT	CASRRQSRIEAFF
TRBJ2-1	TRBV6-2/TRBV6-3	few	12	-	TGTGCCAGCAGCCCTAGCGTTGGTGAGCAGTTCTTC	CASSPSVGEQFF
TRBJ2-7	TRBV5-1	-	14	-	TGCGCCAGCAGCTTGGAGGTTCCGTTCTACGAGCAGTACTTC	CASSLEVPFYEQYF
TRBJ1-5	TRBV29-1	many	14	TRBD1	TGCAGCGTTACTTTAACAGGGGGCAATCAGCCCCAGCATTTT	CSVTLTGGNQPQHF
TRBJ1-2	TRBV12-3/TRBV12-4	-	17	TRBD1	TGTGCCAGCAGTTTAGCGCAGGACAGGGGGTCCGTCTATGGCTACACCTTC	CASSLAQDRGSVYGYTF
TRBJ1-2	TRBV28	few	15	-	TGTGCCAGCAGTTCCCCGGACAGAGCTAACTATGGCTACACCTTC	CASSSPDRANYGYTF
TRBJ1-2	TRBV4-3	few	15	-	TGCGCCAGCAGCCAAGTGGGGCTTCACCCCGATGGCTACACCTTC	CASSQVGLHPDGYTF
TRBJ2-3	TRBV11-2	few	18	TRBD1	TGTGCCAGCAGCTTAGGCACCGGGACAGGGGATGGCACAGATACGCAGTATTTT	CASSLGTGTGDGTDTQYF
TRBJ2-7	TRBV4-3	many	14	-	TGCGCCAGCAGCCAAGGGAGAGGGGTCTACGAGCAGTACTTC	CASSQGRGVYEQYF
TRBJ2-1	TRBV6-5	-	16	TRBD2	TGTGCCAGCAGTTCCCTTTCTAGCGGGAGGGCCGCAGAGCAGTTCTTC	CASSSLSSGRAAEQFF
TRBJ1-3	TRBV4-1	-	16	-	TGCGCCAGCAGCCAAGTTGACAGGTCCTCTGGAAACACCATATATTTT	CASSQVDRSSGNTIYF
TRBJ2-7	TRBV28	-	14	-	TGTGCCAGCAGCCCGACGGATATAATCTACGAGCAGTACTTC	CASSPTDIIYEQYF
TRBJ2-1	TRBV5-1	few	16	TRBD2	TGCGCCAGCAGCTTCGGGACTAGCGGGAGATACAATGAGCAGTTCTTC	CASSFGTSGRYNEQFF
TRBJ2-7	TRBV18	-	13	-	TGTGCCAGCTCACCGCGGCCCCTATACGAGCAGTACTTC	CASSPRPLYEQYF
TRBJ2-1	TRBV10-3	-	16	TRBD2	TGTGCCATCGGTCTCCCCACTAGCGGGAGGGGCAATGAGCAGTTCTTC	CAIGLPTSGRGNEQFF
TRBJ2-2	TRBV29-1	-	13	-	TGCAGCGTGCAGTGGGGGGACACCGGGGAGCTGTTTTTT	CSVQWGDTGELFF
TRBJ1-1	TRBV7-9	-	15	-	TGTGCCAGCAGCTTAGCGATGGGGGGGAACACTGAAGCTTTCTTT	CASSLAMGGNTEAFF
TRBJ1-1	TRBV29-1	few	13	-	TGCAGCGTGTCTACGGGTGCGAACACTGAAGCTTTCTTT	CSVSTGANTEAFF
TRBJ2-4	TRBV11-1	-	15	TRBD2	TGTGCCAGCAGCCCGTTAGCGGGAGGGCCGGACATTCAGTACTTC	CASSPLAGGPDIQYF
TRBJ2-7	TRBV5-1	many	14	-	TGCGCCAGCAGCTTGGTCGGGGGAGCCTACGAGCAGTACTTC	CASSLVGGAYEQYF
TRBJ2-1	TRBV20-1	few	15	-	TGCAGTGCTAATTCCTGGCCCTTCTCCTACAATGAGCAGTTCTTC	CSANSWPFSYNEQFF
TRBJ2-3	TRBV7-2	few	16	-	TGTGCCAGCAGCTCGCCCCCAACCTGGGACACAGATACGCAGTATTTT	CASSSPPTWDTDTQYF
TRBJ2-1	TRBV28	few	12	TRBD2	TGTGCCAGCAGCTTAGCGGGGAGAGGGGTGTTCTTC	CASSLAGRGVFF
TRBJ2-3	TRBV4-3	-	18	TRBD2	TGCGCCAGCAGCCAAGACTTCAGCGGGAGGGCCTGGGCAGATACGCAGTATTTT	CASSQDFSGRAWADTQYF
TRBJ2-3	TRBV11-2	once	18	-	TGTGCCAGCAGCCCAAGGGTGAAGGTGTTTCAGACGACAGATACGCAGTATTTT	CASSPRVKVFQTTDTQYF
TRBJ2-2	TRBV27	few	15	TRBD2	TGTGCCAGCAGTTGGGGACTAGTTAACACCGGGGAGCTGTTTTTT	CASSWGLVNTGELFF
TRBJ1-1	TRBV27	once	16	TRBD1	TGTGCCAGCAGCGACAGGGGGTCTGGCGTAGACACTGAAGCTTTCTTT	CASSDRGSGVDTEAFF
TRBJ2-7	TRBV28	many	13	-	TGTGCCAGCAGTCACACCAAGCTCTACGAGCAGTACTTC	CASSHTKLYEQYF
TRBJ2-1	TRBV20-1	many	16	TRBD2	TGCAGTGCTAGAGCCACCCTAGCGGGAGTGGGGGATGAGCAGTTCTTC	CSARATLAGVGDEQFF
TRBJ2-7	TRBV4-2	-	12	-	TGTGCCAGCAGCCAATCTATCTACGAGCAGTACTTC	CASSQSIYEQYF
TRBJ1-1	TRBV7-6	many	16	TRBD1	TGTGCCAGCAGCCTCAGGACAGGATTCCCCCTCTCTGAAGCTTTCTTT	CASSLRTGFPLSEAFF